This is a list of T cell receptor beta chains from one sample in a study of OX40 agonist ivuxolimab in advanced cancers. The repertoire was sequenced with immunoSEQ multiplex PCR; TCRdb's copy has only in-frame clones and lacks some. Altogether 15,000 to 20,000 clones are present, approximately 77% being singletons, with the ten largest covering approximately 24%. The sequencing used CD4+ or CD8+ T cells sorted from blood, collected in a trial of the OX40 agonist ivuxolimab. The receptors stem from an adult with an advanced solid tumor such as melanoma, head and neck, liver or kidney cancer. Each CDR3 is given with its conserved first and last residue. Each record gives: clone size, V gene, J gene, D gene, CDR3 protein, CDR3 DNA. D genes are given only for firm matches. Clone size is given for some rows only: seen once, a few or many times, or a class if the clone is expanded.

clone size: .; V gene: TRBV28; J gene: TRBJ1-2; D gene: .; CDR3 protein: CASSLIRGRTKDYTF; CDR3 DNA: TGTGCCAGCAGTTTGATTCGGGGGCGAACGAAGGACTACACCTTC
clone size: .; V gene: TRBV7-9; J gene: TRBJ2-7; D gene: TRBD1; CDR3 protein: CASSYEDRGDYEQYF; CDR3 DNA: TGTGCCAGCAGCTACGAGGACAGGGGGGACTACGAGCAGTACTTC
clone size: .; V gene: TRBV5-6; J gene: TRBJ1-2; D gene: .; CDR3 protein: CASSPGGVFYGYTF; CDR3 DNA: TGTGCCAGCTCCCCCGGAGGGGTTTTTTATGGCTACACCTTC
clone size: medium-sized; V gene: TRBV7-9; J gene: TRBJ2-5; D gene: .; CDR3 protein: CASSLTTETQYF; CDR3 DNA: TGTGCCAGCAGCTTAACGACGGAGACCCAGTACTTC
clone size: .; V gene: TRBV4-1; J gene: TRBJ2-3; D gene: TRBD2; CDR3 protein: CASSQDPELAGHTDTQYF; CDR3 DNA: TGCGCCAGCAGCCAAGACCCGGAACTAGCGGGACACACAGATACGCAGTATTTT
clone size: .; V gene: TRBV6-5; J gene: TRBJ2-2; D gene: .; CDR3 protein: CAIPQGSGTGELFF; CDR3 DNA: TGTGCCATTCCCCAGGGGTCGGGCACCGGGGAGCTGTTTTTT
clone size: .; V gene: TRBV4-3; J gene: TRBJ2-1; D gene: TRBD2; CDR3 protein: CASSRSGGVDNEQFF; CDR3 DNA: TGCGCCAGCAGCCGTAGCGGGGGGGTGGACAATGAGCAGTTCTTC
clone size: .; V gene: TRBV5-6; J gene: TRBJ1-1; D gene: .; CDR3 protein: CASSLVRGLAEAFF; CDR3 DNA: TGTGCCAGCAGCTTGGTGCGGGGGCTCGCGGAAGCTTTCTTT
clone size: .; V gene: TRBV9; J gene: TRBJ2-7; D gene: .; CDR3 protein: CASSVGSAFSYEQYF; CDR3 DNA: TGTGCCAGCAGCGTAGGGTCAGCGTTCTCCTACGAGCAGTACTTC
clone size: .; V gene: TRBV2; J gene: TRBJ2-3; D gene: TRBD2; CDR3 protein: CASTSAWGTDTQYF; CDR3 DNA: TGTGCCAGTACTAGCGCCTGGGGCACAGATACGCAGTATTTT
clone size: medium-sized; V gene: TRBV9; J gene: TRBJ1-1; D gene: .; CDR3 protein: CASSVEGFGGESQTF; CDR3 DNA: TGTGCCAGCAGCGTAGAGGGATTCGGGGGAGAGTCCCAAACCTTT
clone size: .; V gene: TRBV2; J gene: TRBJ2-4; D gene: .; CDR3 protein: CASSGTGSLGDIQYF; CDR3 DNA: TGTGCCAGCAGTGGTACAGGTTCTTTAGGCGACATTCAGTACTTC
clone size: .; V gene: TRBV5-1; J gene: TRBJ2-5; D gene: .; CDR3 protein: CASYLWGEETQYF; CDR3 DNA: TGCGCCAGCTACCTTTGGGGGGAAGAGACCCAGTACTTC
clone size: .; V gene: TRBV10-3; J gene: TRBJ1-1; D gene: TRBD1; CDR3 protein: CATREGARRTEAFF; CDR3 DNA: TGTGCCACCCGAGAGGGGGCCCGGAGGACTGAAGCTTTCTTT
clone size: .; V gene: TRBV5-1; J gene: TRBJ1-3; D gene: .; CDR3 protein: CASSSSQGKGNTIYF; CDR3 DNA: TGCGCCAGCAGCTCGTCCCAGGGGAAGGGAAACACCATATATTTT
clone size: .; V gene: TRBV6-5; J gene: TRBJ2-3; D gene: .; CDR3 protein: CASSWTADTQYF; CDR3 DNA: TGTGCCAGCAGTTGGACCGCCGATACGCAGTATTTT
clone size: .; V gene: TRBV11-2; J gene: TRBJ2-6; D gene: .; CDR3 protein: CASSFIRAGSGANVLTF; CDR3 DNA: TGTGCCAGCAGCTTTATTAGAGCCGGCTCTGGGGCCAACGTCCTGACTTTC
clone size: .; V gene: TRBV7-9; J gene: TRBJ1-5; D gene: .; CDR3 protein: CASSSQGRDSNQPQHF; CDR3 DNA: TGTGCCAGCAGCTCCCAAGGGCGGGATAGCAATCAGCCCCAGCATTTT
clone size: .; V gene: TRBV6-5; J gene: TRBJ2-7; D gene: .; CDR3 protein: CASSYERGSNEQYF; CDR3 DNA: TGTGCCAGCAGTTATGAGAGGGGGTCCAACGAGCAGTACTTC
clone size: .; V gene: TRBV28; J gene: TRBJ2-7; D gene: .; CDR3 protein: CASGHGFEQYF; CDR3 DNA: TGTGCCAGCGGCCACGGGTTCGAGCAGTACTTC
clone size: .; V gene: TRBV29-1; J gene: TRBJ2-1; D gene: .; CDR3 protein: CSVEDRGTQFF; CDR3 DNA: TGCAGCGTTGAAGACAGGGGTACGCAGTTCTTC
clone size: .; V gene: TRBV27; J gene: TRBJ2-5; D gene: TRBD1; CDR3 protein: CASRPDRGQETQYF; CDR3 DNA: TGTGCCAGCAGGCCCGACAGGGGTCAAGAGACCCAGTACTTC
clone size: .; V gene: TRBV7-9; J gene: TRBJ1-1; D gene: .; CDR3 protein: CASRPRGGGVNTEAFF; CDR3 DNA: TGTGCCAGCAGACCCCGAGGCGGGGGGGTAAACACTGAAGCTTTCTTT
clone size: .; V gene: TRBV6-5; J gene: TRBJ2-7; D gene: TRBD1; CDR3 protein: CASRGGQGGNYEQYF; CDR3 DNA: TGTGCCAGCAGGGGAGGACAGGGGGGAAACTACGAGCAGTACTTC
clone size: .; V gene: TRBV6-5; J gene: TRBJ1-2; D gene: TRBD1; CDR3 protein: CASTDDRVNGYTF; CDR3 DNA: TGTGCCAGCACCGACGACAGGGTAAATGGCTACACCTTC
clone size: once; V gene: TRBV27; J gene: TRBJ1-6; D gene: .; CDR3 protein: CASSLLGGNSPLHF; CDR3 DNA: TGTGCCAGCAGTTTATTAGGGGGAAATTCACCCCTCCACTTT
clone size: .; V gene: TRBV7-2; J gene: TRBJ2-1; D gene: TRBD1; CDR3 protein: CASSLRGTGASDEQFF; CDR3 DNA: TGTGCCAGCAGCTTAAGGGGGACAGGGGCCTCGGATGAGCAGTTCTTC
clone size: once; V gene: TRBV5-1; J gene: TRBJ2-1; D gene: .; CDR3 protein: CASRGEDNEQFF; CDR3 DNA: TGCGCCAGCAGGGGAGAGGACAATGAGCAGTTCTTC
clone size: .; V gene: TRBV9; J gene: TRBJ1-2; D gene: .; CDR3 protein: CASAGGWDGYTF; CDR3 DNA: TGTGCCAGTGCCGGAGGCTGGGATGGCTACACCTTC
clone size: .; V gene: TRBV29-1; J gene: TRBJ2-1; D gene: TRBD2; CDR3 protein: CSVELTSGGAGEQFF; CDR3 DNA: TGCAGCGTTGAGTTGACTAGCGGGGGGGCGGGTGAGCAGTTCTTC
clone size: .; V gene: TRBV28; J gene: TRBJ1-5; D gene: .; CDR3 protein: CASSFREGQPQHF; CDR3 DNA: TGTGCCAGCAGTTTTCGCGAGGGTCAGCCCCAGCATTTT
clone size: .; V gene: TRBV7-8; J gene: TRBJ1-5; D gene: TRBD1; CDR3 protein: CASSIGPDRGNQPQHF; CDR3 DNA: TGTGCCAGCAGCATAGGACCGGACAGGGGCAATCAGCCCCAGCATTTT
clone size: few; V gene: TRBV4-1; J gene: TRBJ2-5; D gene: TRBD1; CDR3 protein: CASGKRTGAQQETQYF; CDR3 DNA: TGCGCCAGCGGTAAACGGACAGGAGCCCAACAAGAGACCCAGTACTTC
clone size: .; V gene: TRBV21-1; J gene: TRBJ1-1; D gene: .; CDR3 protein: CASSKKNDIEAFF; CDR3 DNA: TGTGCCAGCAGCAAAAAGAACGACATCGAAGCTTTCTTT
clone size: .; V gene: TRBV7-6; J gene: TRBJ2-3; D gene: .; CDR3 protein: CASSLALRDTQYF; CDR3 DNA: TGTGCCAGCAGCTTAGCCCTTAGAGATACGCAGTATTTT
clone size: .; V gene: TRBV29-1; J gene: TRBJ2-1; D gene: .; CDR3 protein: CSVEGGRGVYNEQFF; CDR3 DNA: TGCAGCGTTGAAGGCGGCCGGGGCGTCTACAATGAGCAGTTCTTC
clone size: .; V gene: TRBV28; J gene: TRBJ1-5; D gene: .; CDR3 protein: CASRPPGQGYRNQPQHF; CDR3 DNA: TGTGCCAGCAGGCCTCCGGGACAAGGATACCGCAATCAGCCCCAGCATTTT
clone size: .; V gene: TRBV6-6; J gene: TRBJ2-7; D gene: .; CDR3 protein: CASSYGGAAYEQYF; CDR3 DNA: TGTGCCAGCAGTTACGGGGGGGCAGCTTACGAGCAGTACTTC
clone size: .; V gene: TRBV7-2; J gene: TRBJ2-7; D gene: TRBD1; CDR3 protein: CASSEDRTHSYEQYF; CDR3 DNA: TGTGCCAGCAGCGAGGACAGGACCCACTCCTACGAGCAGTACTTC
clone size: .; V gene: TRBV11-3; J gene: TRBJ2-2; D gene: .; CDR3 protein: CASSLGGFGELFF; CDR3 DNA: TGTGCCAGCAGCTTAGGCGGCTTCGGGGAGCTGTTTTTT
clone size: .; V gene: TRBV7-9; J gene: TRBJ1-1; D gene: .; CDR3 protein: CASPTPLDKMNTEAFF; CDR3 DNA: TGTGCCAGCCCCACTCCCTTGGACAAGATGAACACTGAAGCTTTCTTT
clone size: many; V gene: TRBV18; J gene: TRBJ2-7; D gene: TRBD1; CDR3 protein: CASAGGEQYF; CDR3 DNA: TGTGCCAGCGCAGGGGGCGAGCAGTACTTC
clone size: .; V gene: TRBV7-9; J gene: TRBJ2-2; D gene: TRBD2; CDR3 protein: CASSSEGRGYAGELFF; CDR3 DNA: TGTGCCAGCAGCTCCGAAGGGAGGGGCTACGCCGGGGAGCTGTTTTTT
clone size: .; V gene: TRBV7-8; J gene: TRBJ2-5; D gene: .; CDR3 protein: CASSPLLAQETQYF; CDR3 DNA: TGTGCCAGCAGCCCGTTACTGGCCCAAGAGACCCAGTACTTC
clone size: once; V gene: TRBV4-1; J gene: TRBJ2-7; D gene: TRBD2; CDR3 protein: CASSQVGGDEQYF; CDR3 DNA: TGCGCCAGCAGCCAAGTGGGGGGGGACGAGCAGTACTTC
clone size: once; V gene: TRBV9; J gene: TRBJ2-7; D gene: .; CDR3 protein: CASSVDGTRGYEQYF; CDR3 DNA: TGTGCCAGCAGCGTAGATGGAACGAGGGGCTACGAGCAGTACTTC
clone size: .; V gene: TRBV7-9; J gene: TRBJ2-7; D gene: TRBD1; CDR3 protein: CASSYDRGAYEQYF; CDR3 DNA: TGTGCCAGCAGCTACGACAGGGGAGCCTACGAGCAGTACTTC
clone size: .; V gene: TRBV6-6; J gene: TRBJ2-3; D gene: .; CDR3 protein: CASVSEGFTDTQYF; CDR3 DNA: TGTGCCAGCGTTTCGGAAGGCTTCACAGATACGCAGTATTTT
clone size: few; V gene: TRBV29-1; J gene: TRBJ2-1; D gene: TRBD2; CDR3 protein: CSVGPGLAGVTQFF; CDR3 DNA: TGCAGCGTTGGCCCGGGACTAGCGGGGGTAACGCAGTTCTTC
clone size: once; V gene: TRBV5-6; J gene: TRBJ1-1; D gene: .; CDR3 protein: CASSPTGTTAFF; CDR3 DNA: TGTGCCAGCAGCCCCACGGGGACAACAGCTTTCTTT
clone size: .; V gene: TRBV27; J gene: TRBJ1-6; D gene: .; CDR3 protein: CATGVDYNSPLHF; CDR3 DNA: TGTGCCACAGGGGTTGACTATAATTCACCCCTCCACTTT
clone size: few; V gene: TRBV7-2; J gene: TRBJ2-1; D gene: .; CDR3 protein: CASSLDSYNEQFF; CDR3 DNA: TGTGCCAGCAGCTTAGACAGCTACAATGAGCAGTTCTTC
clone size: once; V gene: TRBV6-6; J gene: TRBJ2-7; D gene: TRBD1; CDR3 protein: CASSGPGQYPEQYF; CDR3 DNA: TGTGCCAGCAGTGGACCGGGACAGTACCCCGAGCAGTACTTC
clone size: .; V gene: TRBV5-1; J gene: TRBJ2-7; D gene: .; CDR3 protein: CASRGGPFYEQYF; CDR3 DNA: TGCGCCAGCCGAGGGGGTCCCTTTTACGAGCAGTACTTC
clone size: medium-sized; V gene: TRBV30; J gene: TRBJ1-2; D gene: .; CDR3 protein: CAWDPPGDGYTF; CDR3 DNA: TGTGCCTGGGACCCCCCGGGCGATGGCTACACCTTC